Listed here are 24 T cell receptor beta chains from one sample, sequenced in a study of somatic mutations in cytotoxic T cells in rheumatoid arthritis. Produced via immunoSEQ multiplex PCR; TCRdb's table is partial and in-frame only. The sample lists about 23,000 clones, 75% to 80% occurring once. The sequencing sample was made of CD8+ T cells sorted from blood. All receptors come from an adult with rheumatoid arthritis.

In DNA, the CDR3 is TGTGCCAGCAGCCCCCGGGACAGGGGAGGGACTGAAGCTTTCTTT. It specifies CASSPRDRGGTEAFF. V gene TRBV7-9 combines with J gene TRBJ1-1, with 10 positions matching TRBD1. V was pared by 5 bases and J by 5 bases, with 8 bases of the junction left unmatched. The CDR3 consists of 15 residues. The germline CDR1 and CDR2 sequences are SEHNR and FQNEAQ (reference sequence). The full variable domain, with the rest looked up from reference TRBV7-9 and TRBJ1-1, is DTGVSQNPRHKITKRGQNVTFRCDPISEHNRLYWYRQTLGQGPEFLTYFQNEAQLEKSRLLSDRFSAERPKGSFSTLEIQRTEQGDSAMYLCASSPRDRGGTEAFFGQGTRLTVV.

The chain uses TRBV4-1 and TRBJ2-7; the D is unclear. The V and J ends lost 2 bases and 4 bases respectively, with 9 bases between them. Germline V gene lookup returns CDR1 MGHRA and CDR2 YSYEKL. The CDR3 extends over 13 amino acids. CDR3 in amino acids: CASSQWVQYEQYF. For the CDR3, the DNA is TGCGCCAGCAGCCAATGGGTACAGTACGAGCAGTACTTC.

V is TRBV5-6 and J is TRBJ2-1; D remains unclear. The germline V gene has CDR1 SGHDT and CDR2 YYEEEE. V was trimmed by 2 bases and J by 7 bases, leaving 13 bases between them. This CDR3 comprises 14 residues. The CDR3 region is CASSFLGFGNEQFF. CDR3 nucleotide sequence: TGTGCCAGCAGCTTCCTAGGATTTGGGAATGAGCAGTTCTTC.

The chain joins TRBV5-6 to TRBJ1-1; a possible D gene is TRBD1 (6 bases). V lost 0 bases to trimming and J lost 6 bases, with 12 bases between them. This CDR3 has 14 residues. Germline V lookup: CDR1 SGHDT, CDR2 YYEEEE. As DNA, the CDR3 is TGTGCCAGCAGCTTGGGAGGGGAGGGGGCTGAAGCTTTCTTT. Residues: CASSLGGEGAEAFF.

This rearrangement joins TRBV6-6 to TRBJ2-7; no clear D. V was shortened by 6 bases and J by 0 bases, with 18 bases between the two germline ends. CDR1 MNHNY and CDR2 SVGAGI come from the germline V gene (reference sequence). The CDR3 sequence is 16 residues long. In DNA form, the CDR3 reads TGTGCCAGCAGACAACGGGTAGATGCCAGCTCCTACGAGCAGTACTTC. Its protein product is CASRQRVDASSYEQYF.

This clone was picked up one time. The chain combines TRBV4-1 with TRBJ2-2; D remains unclear. The germline CDR1 and CDR2 sequences are MGHRA and YSYEKL. Trimming removed 0 bases from V and 4 bases from J, with 12 bases in between. The CDR3 is 16 residues long. CDR3 DNA sequence: TGCGCCAGCAGCCAAGATCCCTCAGGAGCCACCGGGGAGCTGTTTTTT. Encoded protein: CASSQDPSGATGELFF.

This chain links TRBV5-1 with TRBJ2-1; 8 positions match TRBD2. Germline V gene lookup returns CDR1 SGHRS and CDR2 YFSETQ. This CDR3 has 17 amino acids. V dropped 4 bases and J dropped 5; count of bases not matched to a gene: 14. This CDR3 is CASSASGGASGNNEQFF. The CDR3 DNA follows: TGCGCCAGCAGCGCCTCCGGGGGGGCGAGTGGGAACAATGAGCAGTTCTTC.

This clone has a handful of counts. The same CDR3 is also encoded by other DNA sequences in this sample. The V call is TRBV27, the J call TRBJ2-2; D unresolved. The CDR3 totals 16 residues. Trimming took off 3 bases at V and 0 bases at J, with 11 bases between the two ends. Per the germline V gene, CDR1 is MNHEY and CDR2 is SMNVEV (reference sequence). Here the CDR3 reads CASSFLGFANTGELFF. CDR3 DNA: TGTGCCAGCAGTTTTCTGGGGTTCGCGAACACCGGGGAGCTGTTTTTT.

The genes are TRBV7-9 and TRBJ2-3; tentative D call: TRBD1 (7 bases). The CDR3 spans 18 residues. CDR1 SEHNR and CDR2 FQNEAQ come from the germline V gene (reference sequence). Deletions cut 2 bases from V and 14 bases from J, with 32 bases between. This chain's CDR3 is CASSLPRGGPPSGDYVYF. CDR3 nucleotide sequence: TGTGCCAGCAGCTTACCTCGAGGGGGCCCTCCTTCGGGAGATTACGTGTATTTT.

This clone was counted between two and nine times. The chain joins TRBV4-3 to TRBJ1-3; TRBD1 is a possible D gene (5 bases). V lost 0 bases to trimming and J lost 2 bases, with 11 bases between them. The CDR3 has 16 amino acids. CDR1 and CDR2 from the germline V gene are LGHNA and YSLEER. The CDR3 reads CASSQDPRGAGNTIYF. The CDR3 DNA follows: TGCGCCAGCAGCCAAGATCCGAGGGGCGCTGGAAACACCATATATTTT.

The chain links TRBV5-4 to TRBJ2-5; D is perhaps TRBD1 (6 bases). The DNA end lines up better with TRBJ2-7; the J call may be wrong. This CDR3 comprises 13 residues. Germline CDR1 reads SGHNT; CDR2 reads YYREEE (reference sequence). CDR3 residues: CASSPGQIGEQYF. CDR3 DNA sequence: TGTGCCAGCAGCCCGGGACAAATCGGCGAGCAGTACTTC.

This chain uses TRBV5-6 with TRBJ2-7, with a tentative D call TRBD1 (7 bases). This CDR3 spans 16 amino acids. Deletions cut 2 bases from V and 2 bases from J, with 17 bases between. The germline V gene encodes CDR1 SGHDT and CDR2 YYEEEE. CDR3 sequence (DNA): TGTGCCAGCAGCTTCGGGGCGGGACAGACTGCCTACGAGCAGTACTTC. It encodes CASSFGAGQTAYEQYF.

The CDR3 DNA is TGCGCCAGCAGCCAAGCCCCCAGACGCACAGATACGCAGTATTTT. It is translated as CASSQAPRRTDTQYF. The V and J genes are TRBV4-3 and TRBJ2-3; D unresolved. This CDR3 has 15 residues. CDR1 and CDR2 from the germline V gene are LGHNA and YSLEER. With 1 base removed from V and 1 base from J, the gap between germline ends came to 9 bases.

V and J are TRBV5-1 and TRBJ1-1; D possibly corresponds to TRBD1 (5 bases). Per the germline V gene, CDR1 is SGHRS and CDR2 is YFSETQ. There are 15 residues in the CDR3. V lost 4 bases and J 0 bases, leaving 13 bases between the germline ends. In DNA form, the CDR3 reads TGCGCCAGCAGCCTCAGGACAAGTATGAACACTGAAGCTTTCTTT. Protein product: CASSLRTSMNTEAFF.

This chain links TRBV4-3 with TRBJ2-1; a weak D match, TRBD1 (6 bases). V was pared by 0 bases and J by 7 bases, with 13 bases between. The CDR3 loop spans 15 amino acids. Per the germline V gene, CDR1 is LGHNA and CDR2 is YSLEER. The DNA of the CDR3 is TGCGCCAGCAGCCAAGACCCGACAGGTGTTAATGAGCAGTTCTTC. This codes for CASSQDPTGVNEQFF.

The rearrangement links TRBV11-2 to TRBJ2-7; D is ambiguous. From germline, CDR1 is SGHAT and CDR2 FQNNGV. The CDR3 length is 12 residues. V lost 3 bases, J lost 4 bases, and 7 bases lay in between. Written as DNA, the CDR3 is TGTGCCAGCAGCTTTACTGAATACGAGCAGTACTTC. It codes for CASSFTEYEQYF.

The gene calls are TRBV5-1 and TRBJ1-1, with 11 bases aligning to TRBD1. The ends lost 4 bases at V and 6 bases at J; junction bases unmatched: 11. This CDR3 spans 16 amino acids. Germline values: CDR1 SGHRS, CDR2 YFSETQ. In nucleotides, the CDR3 is TGCGCCAGCAGCCCTGGGACAGGGGGGGGTTGGGCTGAAGCTTTCTTT. Protein product: CASSPGTGGGWAEAFF.

The chain is built from TRBV27 and TRBJ2-1, with a possible D match to TRBD2 (5 bases). Germline loops: CDR1 MNHEY, CDR2 SMNVEV (reference sequence). The germline V and J ends were trimmed by 5 bases and 6 bases, with 17 bases remaining between them. CDR3 size: 15 residues. The CDR3 DNA follows: TGTGCCAGCAGTGCTCTTGGGCTAGCTATCAATGAGCAGTTCTTC. This translates into CASSALGLAINEQFF.

This clone was recorded a few times. The chain employs TRBV7-9 and TRBJ2-7; D tentatively reads TRBD1 or TRBD2 (6 bases each). Germline V gives CDR1 SEHNR, CDR2 FQNEAQ (reference sequence). The CDR3 covers 13 residues. V was pared by 6 bases and J by 6 bases, with 15 bases between. CDR3 DNA sequence: TGTGCCAGCAGTTCTGAGGGGGGCCTCGAGCAGTACTTC. This sequence encodes CASSSEGGLEQYF.

The rearrangement links TRBV6-6 to TRBJ2-7; D is possibly TRBD1 or TRBD2 (5 bases each). Germline V CDR1 and CDR2: MNHNY, SVGAGI (reference sequence). The CDR3 has 14 residues. The germline V and J ends were trimmed by 7 bases and 4 bases, with 17 bases remaining between them. The CDR3 protein is CASTPGPRPYEQYF. CDR3 sequence (DNA): TGTGCCAGCACCCCGGGACCTAGACCTTACGAGCAGTACTTC.

In its sample, this clone was seen a few times. V gene TRBV27 combines with J gene TRBJ1-2; 7 bases align to TRBD1. The CDR3 has 15 amino acids. Germline values: CDR1 MNHEY, CDR2 SMNVEV (reference sequence). V dropped 7 bases and J dropped 3; count of bases not matched to a gene: 11. Here the CDR3 DNA reads TGTGCCAGCAAACAACAGGGGTGGGGCGACTATGGCTACACCTTC. It codes for CASKQQGWGDYGYTF.

The chain carries TRBV2 and TRBJ2-3; weak D call: TRBD1 (5 bases). Per germline, CDR1 SNHLY and CDR2 FYNNEI. V lost 5 bases and J lost 4, with 16 bases in between. The CDR3 loop spans 15 amino acids. The CDR3 reads CASSPTPLGADTQYF. The CDR3 DNA is TGTGCCAGCAGTCCTACCCCGCTAGGGGCAGATACGCAGTATTTT.

This clone came up a few times. J is TRBJ1-1 and V is TRBV9, with D unresolved. CDR3 length: 12 amino acids. Germline V CDR1 and CDR2: SGDLS, YYNGEE. V shed 3 bases and J shed 8 bases, with 11 bases lying between them. This CDR3 is CASSGTSEEAFF. The CDR3 bases are TGTGCCAGCAGCGGAACTTCAGAGGAAGCTTTCTTT.

This clone was recorded only once. The chain employs TRBV4-1 and TRBJ1-4, with a possible D match to TRBD1 (6 bases). The CDR3 sequence is 16 residues long. V gave up 4 bases and J gave up 6 bases, with 18 bases separating them. In germline, CDR1 is MGHRA, CDR2 YSYEKL. The CDR3 bases are TGCGCCAGCAGCCCGCATGGCAGGGGTAGGGATGAAAAACTGTTTTTT. Its protein is CASSPHGRGRDEKLFF.